This TCR beta chain was sequenced for a study of CD8 T cells in Susac syndrome. The CDR3 is 13 residues long. The V end lost 7 bases, the J end lost 3 bases, and 12 bases lay between the germline ends. Germline V gene sequence: CDR1 LGHNT, CDR2 FRNRAP. With random hexamers, reverse transcription was performed on roughly 0.5 to 1 ug of RNA. A single record per CDR3 protein comes from TCRdb applying MiXCR to the immunoSEQ multiplex PCR reads. Of approximately 120,000 distinct CDR3 sequences in the sample, about 95% were seen once. TEMRA cells were FACS-enriched, unlike CD8+ and CD4+ T cells, which were negatively isolated.

The source material was CD4+ T cells from PBMCs. This sequence originates from a human donor in good health. The chain links TRBV12-5 to TRBJ1-1; no firm D call. In nucleotides, the CDR3 is TGTGCTAGTGTCCAGGAGATGGACACTGAAGCTTTCTTT. Its translation is CASVQEMDTEAFF.